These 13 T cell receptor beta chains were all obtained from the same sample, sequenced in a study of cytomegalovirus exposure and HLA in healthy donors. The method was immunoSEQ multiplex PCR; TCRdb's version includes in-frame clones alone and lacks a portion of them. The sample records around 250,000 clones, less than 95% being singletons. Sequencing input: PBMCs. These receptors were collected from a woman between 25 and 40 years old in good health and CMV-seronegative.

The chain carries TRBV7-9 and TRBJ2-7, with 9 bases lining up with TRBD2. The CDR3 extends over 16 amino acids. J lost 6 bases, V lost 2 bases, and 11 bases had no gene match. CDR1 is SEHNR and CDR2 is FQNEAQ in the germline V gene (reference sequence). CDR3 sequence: CASSLNSGSRSREQYF. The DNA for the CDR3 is TGTGCCAGCAGCTTAAATAGCGGGAGTCGCTCTCGCGAGCAGTACTTC.

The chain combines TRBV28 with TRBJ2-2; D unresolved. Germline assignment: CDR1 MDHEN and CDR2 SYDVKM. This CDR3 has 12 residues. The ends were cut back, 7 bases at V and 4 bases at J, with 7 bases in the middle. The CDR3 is CASMTPTGELFF. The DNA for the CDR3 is TGTGCCAGCATGACGCCCACCGGGGAGCTGTTTTTT. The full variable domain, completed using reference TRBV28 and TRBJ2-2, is DVKVTQSSRYLVKRTGEKVFLECVQDMDHENMFWYRQDPGLGLRLIYFSYDVKMKEKGDIPEGYSVSREKKERFSLILESASTNQTSMYLCASMTPTGELFFGEGSRLTVL.

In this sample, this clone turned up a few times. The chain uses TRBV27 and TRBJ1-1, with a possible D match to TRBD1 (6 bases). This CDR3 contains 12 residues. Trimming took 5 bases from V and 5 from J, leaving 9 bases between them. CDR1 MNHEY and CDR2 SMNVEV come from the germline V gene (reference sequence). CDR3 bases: TGTGCCAGCAGTATCACAGGGACTGAAGCTTTCTTT. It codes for CASSITGTEAFF.

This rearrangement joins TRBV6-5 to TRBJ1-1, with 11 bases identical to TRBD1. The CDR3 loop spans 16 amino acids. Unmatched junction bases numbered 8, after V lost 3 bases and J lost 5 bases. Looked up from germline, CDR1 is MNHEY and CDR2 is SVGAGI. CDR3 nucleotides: TGTGCCAGCAGTTATTTGGGACAGGGGGAAGAGACTGAAGCTTTCTTT. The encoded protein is CASSYLGQGEETEAFF.

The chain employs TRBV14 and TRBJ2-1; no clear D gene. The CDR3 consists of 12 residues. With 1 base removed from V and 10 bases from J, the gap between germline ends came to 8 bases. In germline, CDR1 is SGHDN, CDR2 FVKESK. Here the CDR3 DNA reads TGTGCCAGCAGCCAAGCCCCTCAGGAGCAGTTCTTC. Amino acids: CASSQAPQEQFF.

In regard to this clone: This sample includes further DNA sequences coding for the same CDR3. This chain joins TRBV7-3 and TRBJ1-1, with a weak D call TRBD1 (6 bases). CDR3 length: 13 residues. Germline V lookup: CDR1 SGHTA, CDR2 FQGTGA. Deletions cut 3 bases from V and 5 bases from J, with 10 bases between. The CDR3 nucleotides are TGTGCCAGCAGCTTGGGGGGCGGTACTGAAGCTTTCTTT. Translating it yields CASSLGGGTEAFF.

CDR3 DNA sequence: TGTGCCAGCAGTGAAGCGCTTTCGACTAGCGGGATTTATACGCAGTATTTT. As protein: CASSEALSTSGIYTQYF. V gene TRBV6-1 combines with J gene TRBJ2-3; 11 positions match TRBD2. CDR3 length: 17 residues. Germline values: CDR1 MNHNS, CDR2 SASEGT. The ends lost 0 bases at V and 7 bases at J; junction bases unmatched: 9.

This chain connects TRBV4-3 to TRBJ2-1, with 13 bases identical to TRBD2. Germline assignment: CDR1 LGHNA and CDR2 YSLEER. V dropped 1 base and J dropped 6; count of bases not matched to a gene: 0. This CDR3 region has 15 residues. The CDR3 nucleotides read TGCGCCAGCAGCCAAGGACTAGCGGGAGGCAATGAGCAGTTCTTC. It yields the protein CASSQGLAGGNEQFF.

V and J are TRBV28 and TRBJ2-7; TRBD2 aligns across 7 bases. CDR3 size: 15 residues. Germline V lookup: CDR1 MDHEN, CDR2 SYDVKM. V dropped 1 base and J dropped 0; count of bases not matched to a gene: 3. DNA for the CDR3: TGTGCCAGCAGTTTATCGCGGGGGAGCTCCTACGAGCAGTACTTC. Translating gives CASSLSRGSSYEQYF.

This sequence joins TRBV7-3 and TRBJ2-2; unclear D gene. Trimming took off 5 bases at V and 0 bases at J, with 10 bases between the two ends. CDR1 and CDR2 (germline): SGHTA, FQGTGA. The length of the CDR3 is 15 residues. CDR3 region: CASSPGRTNTGELFF. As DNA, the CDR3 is TGTGCCAGCAGCCCTGGACGAACGAACACCGGGGAGCTGTTTTTT. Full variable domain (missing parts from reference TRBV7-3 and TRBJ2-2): GAGVSQTPSNKVTEKGKYVELRCDPISGHTALYWYRQSLGQGPEFLIYFQGTGAADDSGLPNDRFFAVRPEGSVSTLKIQRTERGDSAVYLCASSPGRTNTGELFFGEGSRLTVL.

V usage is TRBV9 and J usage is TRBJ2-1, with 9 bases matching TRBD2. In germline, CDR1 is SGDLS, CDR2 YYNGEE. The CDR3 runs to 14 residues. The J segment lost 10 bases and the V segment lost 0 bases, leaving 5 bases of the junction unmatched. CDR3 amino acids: CASSVGLADGEQFF. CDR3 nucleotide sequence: TGTGCCAGCAGCGTAGGACTAGCGGACGGGGAGCAGTTCTTC.

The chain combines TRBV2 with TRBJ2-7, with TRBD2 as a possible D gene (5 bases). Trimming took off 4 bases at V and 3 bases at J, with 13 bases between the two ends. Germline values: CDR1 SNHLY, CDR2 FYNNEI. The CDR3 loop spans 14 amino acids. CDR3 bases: TGTGCCAGCAGTGCCCTGGCGGGTGGCTACGAGCAGTACTTC. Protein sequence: CASSALAGGYEQYF.

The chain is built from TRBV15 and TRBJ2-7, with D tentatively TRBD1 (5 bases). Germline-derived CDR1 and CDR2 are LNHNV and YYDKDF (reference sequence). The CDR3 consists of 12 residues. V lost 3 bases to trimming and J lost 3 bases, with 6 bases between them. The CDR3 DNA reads TGTGCCACCAGCAGTCAGGGCTACGAGCAGTACTTC. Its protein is CATSSQGYEQYF.